The 11 T cell receptor beta chains below were found in one sample sequenced in a study of post-analysis software for immune sequencing data. Their specific antigens are unknown. General study points: With TRBV5-6, TRBV5-1 and TRBV20-1 included, five TRBV segments were more frequent in patients than in controls.

Incorporated into the TCR beta cDNA libraries were unique molecular identifiers, which served to reduce PCR and sequencing biases. TCRdb redid the calling of the PCR reads with MiXCR, one entry per CDR3 protein. The sample shows about 460,000 distinct CDR3 sequences, 40% to 55% of them seen only once. The sequenced material came from blood. These receptors all come from a girl under 18 with multiple sclerosis.

The chain uses TRBV28 and TRBJ2-7, with 7 bases lining up with TRBD2. This CDR3 region has 14 residues. Germline trimming cut 6 bases from V and 3 bases from J; bases unmatched to any gene: 8. Per the germline V gene, CDR1 is MDHEN and CDR2 is SYDVKM. DNA for the CDR3: TGTGCCAGCAGATTAAGCGGGACCCGCTACGAGCAGTACTTC. Its translation is CASRLSGTRYEQYF.

The gene calls are TRBV10-3 and TRBJ1-5; maybe TRBD1 (6 bases). The CDR3 is made up of 16 amino acids. Germline-derived CDR1 and CDR2 are ENHRY and SYGVKD. V was trimmed by 0 bases and J by 2 bases, leaving 11 bases between them. The CDR3 nucleotides read TGTGCCATCAGTGAGTCGGGGGGGCAGCGCAATCAGCCCCAGCATTTT. This translates into CAISESGGQRNQPQHF.

The chain has TRBV7-9 and TRBJ2-2, with a weak D call TRBD1 (6 bases). This CDR3 is 16 amino acids long. V was trimmed by 4 bases and J by 1 base, leaving 13 bases between them. Germline assignment: CDR1 SEHNR and CDR2 FQNEAQ (reference sequence). The CDR3 coding sequence is TGTGCCAGCAGCTCCACGACAGGAGGGAACACCGGGGAGCTGTTTTTT. Protein: CASSSTTGGNTGELFF.

This chain joins TRBV28 and TRBJ1-2; 9 positions agree with TRBD1. Germline-derived CDR1 and CDR2 are MDHEN and SYDVKM. The CDR3 is made up of 14 amino acids. J was trimmed by 5 bases and V by 4 bases; bases with no gene match: 5. CDR3 DNA sequence: TGTGCCAGCAGTTCACAGGGGGCTGAGTATGGCTACACCTTC. Residues: CASSSQGAEYGYTF.

V usage is TRBV4-2 and J usage is TRBJ2-3; D is possibly TRBD2 (6 bases). The length of the CDR3 is 16 residues. CDR1 and CDR2 (germline): LGHNA, YNFKEQ. The V gene lost 1 base and the J gene lost 3 bases, with 14 bases spanning the gap. The CDR3 reads CASSQGGFAGTDTQYF. CDR3 in DNA: TGTGCCAGCAGCCAAGGGGGCTTCGCGGGAACAGATACGCAGTATTTT.

The chain is built from TRBV28 and TRBJ1-2; D is unclear. The CDR3 runs to 13 residues. CDR1 is MDHEN, CDR2 SYDVKM, per germline. Trimming took 4 bases from V and 4 from J, leaving 10 bases between them. In DNA, the CDR3 is TGTGCCAGCAGTTCACACACTTTCTATGGCTACACCTTC. It is translated as CASSSHTFYGYTF.

This clonotype was detected a few times. This chain connects TRBV24-1 to TRBJ1-5; D unresolved. CDR3 length: 15 amino acids. Germline loops: CDR1 KGHDR, CDR2 SFDVKD. Trimming cost V 4 bases and J 2 bases, with 11 bases left between them. The DNA of the CDR3 is TGTGCCACCAGTGAGGATACGACCCGCAATCAGCCCCAGCATTTT. It specifies CATSEDTTRNQPQHF.

The chain's CDR3 is CSARDQDRGEVDGYTF. CDR3 nucleotide sequence: TGCAGTGCTAGAGATCAGGACAGGGGGGAAGTGGATGGCTACACCTTC. The chain couples TRBV20-1 to TRBJ1-2, with 10 bases aligning to TRBD1. Germline V gives CDR1 DFQATT, CDR2 SNEGSKA (reference sequence). After removal of 0 bases from V and 6 bases from J, the junction contained 10 bases not matched to a gene. The CDR3 is 16 residues long.

The genes are TRBV6-2 or TRBV6-3 and TRBJ1-2; TRBD1 aligns across 9 bases. This CDR3 has 14 amino acids. After removal of 2 bases from V and 7 bases from J, the junction contained 5 bases not matched to a gene. Per the germline V gene, CDR1 is MNHEY and CDR2 is SVGEGT. The CDR3 loop is CASSYLTTGGGYTF. The CDR3 DNA reads as TGTGCCAGCAGTTACCTTACGACAGGGGGTGGCTACACCTTC.

The chain is built from TRBV20-1 and TRBJ2-1, with 9 bases lining up with TRBD2. This CDR3 has 15 amino acids. V lost 6 bases to trimming and J lost 4 bases; unmatched junction nucleotides: 10. Germline loops: CDR1 DFQATT, CDR2 SNEGSKA (reference sequence). CDR3 sequence reads: CSAEEGLARYNEQFF. As DNA, the CDR3 is TGCAGTGCCGAAGAGGGACTAGCTCGTTACAATGAGCAGTTCTTC.

This clonotype was counted once. V gene TRBV12-3 or TRBV12-4 combines with J gene TRBJ1-4; TRBD1 is a possible D gene (5 bases). With 1 base removed from V and 7 bases from J, the gap between germline ends came to 13 bases. The CDR3 runs 15 residues. The DNA for the CDR3 is TGTGCCAGCAGTTTAGGGACTGGGGGTGGTGAAAAACTGTTTTTT. Translated, it gives CASSLGTGGGEKLFF.